A single sample gave rise to the 30 T cell receptor beta chains below, sequenced in a study of cytomegalovirus exposure and HLA in healthy donors. The protocol was immunoSEQ multiplex PCR, while the TCRdb copy is restricted to in-frame clones and leaves out a portion. The data show tens of thousands of clones, roughly 90% seen once. Sequenced material: PBMCs. Receptors originate from a woman aged 18-29 years in good health and CMV-seropositive.

J is TRBJ2-1 and V is TRBV28; 9 nucleotides match TRBD1. The ends lost 0 bases at V and 7 bases at J; junction bases unmatched: 4. The CDR3 loop spans 15 amino acids. Germline V gene lookup returns CDR1 MDHEN and CDR2 SYDVKM. The CDR3 DNA sequence: TGTGCCAGCAGTTTATGGGGGGGGACAGGGAATGAGCAGTTCTTC. Its translation: CASSLWGGTGNEQFF.

The V and J genes are TRBV5-1 and TRBJ2-7, with 11 nucleotides matching TRBD1. Trimming cost V 4 bases and J 2 bases; bases outside gene matches: 2. Germline V gives CDR1 SGHRS, CDR2 YFSETQ. The CDR3 spans 14 residues. The CDR3 DNA sequence: TGCGCCAGCAGCGGGACAGGGGGTACCTACGAGCAGTACTTC. Its protein product is CASSGTGGTYEQYF.

The chain joins TRBV5-1 to TRBJ2-1; D is unclear. The CDR3 length is 13 residues. The V end lost 4 bases, the J end lost 5 bases, and 10 bases lay between the germline ends. In germline, CDR1 is SGHRS, CDR2 YFSETQ. Here the CDR3 reads CASSTEINNEQFF. CDR3 DNA: TGCGCCAGCAGCACAGAGATAAACAATGAGCAGTTCTTC.

In its sample, this clone was seen once. The CDR3 coding sequence is TGCAGCGTTGATCACGGGTCCTACAATGAGCAGTTCTTC. Residues: CSVDHGSYNEQFF. V gene TRBV29-1 combines with J gene TRBJ2-1; D call uncertain. CDR1 and CDR2 from the germline V gene are SQVTM and ANQGSEA. The length of the CDR3 is 13 residues. Trimming pared 3 bases from V and 1 base from J, leaving 7 bases between.

The V and J genes are TRBV7-9 and TRBJ2-5, with 11 bases aligning to TRBD2. V shed 3 bases, J shed 5 bases, and the junction held 2 bases outside the gene matches. This CDR3 is 14 amino acids long. CDR1 is SEHNR, CDR2 FQNEAQ, per germline (reference sequence). CDR3 amino acids: CASSFASGRETQYF. CDR3 nucleotide sequence: TGTGCCAGCAGCTTTGCTAGCGGGAGGGAGACCCAGTACTTC.

This clone was counted a few times. The chain is built from TRBV6-6 and TRBJ2-7; 7 nucleotides agree with TRBD2. V lost 6 bases and J lost 2; bases outside the gene matches: 13. The CDR3 loop spans 16 amino acids. Germline loops: CDR1 MNHNY, CDR2 SVGAGI (reference sequence). The CDR3 DNA is TGTGCCAGCAGCCCCGCCCCACTAGCGTCGACCTACGAGCAGTACTTC. Protein sequence: CASSPAPLASTYEQYF.

J is TRBJ1-2 and V is TRBV19, with TRBD1 matching over 7 bases. The germline V gene encodes CDR1 LNHDA and CDR2 SQIVND (reference sequence). CDR3 length: 15 amino acids. J lost 2 bases, V lost 1 base, and 4 bases had no gene match. CDR3: CASSIGQGKNYGYTF. DNA of the CDR3: TGTGCCAGTAGTATAGGACAGGGAAAGAACTATGGCTACACCTTC.

The chain combines TRBV19 with TRBJ2-1; the match to TRBD1 covers 11 bases. This CDR3 is 15 amino acids long. The V segment lost 3 bases and the J segment 8 bases; nucleotides outside the gene matches: 6. CDR1 and CDR2 (germline): LNHDA, SQIVND (reference sequence). The CDR3 DNA follows: TGTGCCAGTAGTATCGAGGACAGGGGGCGGCATGAGCAGTTCTTC. Amino acids: CASSIEDRGRHEQFF.

The V gene is TRBV30, the J gene TRBJ2-4, with D maybe TRBD2 (5 bases). Germline lookup yields CDR1 GTSNPN and CDR2 SVGIG (reference sequence). The CDR3 is 16 residues long. V lost 2 bases, J lost 4 bases, and 18 bases lay in between. The CDR3 reads CAWSPFGGGLKNIQYF. The CDR3 DNA reads TGTGCCTGGAGTCCCTTTGGCGGAGGTCTTAAAAACATTCAGTACTTC.

The gene calls are TRBV4-3 and TRBJ2-3, with TRBD1 matching 8 bases. The CDR3 is 15 amino acids. From germline, CDR1 is LGHNA and CDR2 YSLEER. V lost 2 bases and J lost 0; bases outside the gene matches: 1. CDR3 sequence reads: CASSQQGASTDTQYF. The CDR3 DNA follows: TGCGCCAGCAGCCAACAGGGGGCTAGCACAGATACGCAGTATTTT.

This chain connects TRBV30 to TRBJ1-3, with 7 positions matching TRBD1. From germline, CDR1 is GTSNPN and CDR2 SVGIG (reference sequence). Trimming removed 1 base from V and 0 bases from J; junction bases left unmatched: 3. This CDR3 has 15 amino acids. CDR3 in amino acids: CAWSGDRNSGNTIYF. CDR3 in DNA: TGTGCCTGGAGTGGGGACAGAAACTCTGGAAACACCATATATTTT.

The rearrangement uses TRBV18 and TRBJ2-7, with D possibly TRBD1 on 6 matching bases. V lost 1 base and J 1 base, leaving 8 bases between the germline ends. CDR3 length equals 14 residues. The germline CDR1 and CDR2 sequences are KGHSH and LQKENI. This chain's CDR3 is CASSPLRGSYEQYF. Here the CDR3 DNA reads TGTGCCAGCTCACCACTCAGGGGTTCCTACGAGCAGTACTTC.

V and J are TRBV5-5 and TRBJ2-5; 7 bases are shared with TRBD1. The germline V gene has CDR1 SGHKS and CDR2 YYEKEE (reference sequence). V was pared by 2 bases and J by 0 bases, with 4 bases of the junction left unmatched. The CDR3 runs 15 residues. In DNA form, the CDR3 reads TGTGCCAGCAGCTTTGGCGACAGGGACCAAGAGACCCAGTACTTC. Protein: CASSFGDRDQETQYF.

CDR3 region: CASSGWTSLGNYEQYF. For the CDR3, the DNA is TGCGCCAGCAGCGGCTGGACTAGTTTGGGAAACTACGAGCAGTACTTC. V and J are TRBV10-1 and TRBJ2-7, with TRBD2 matching over 7 bases. The CDR3 has 16 residues. Unmatched junction bases numbered 14, after V lost 6 bases and J lost 3 bases. Germline lookup yields CDR1 WNHNN and CDR2 SYGVQD (reference sequence).

This chain connects TRBV7-9 to TRBJ1-1; TRBD1 matches 9 bases. The CDR3 covers 15 residues. Per germline, CDR1 SEHNR and CDR2 FQNEAQ (reference sequence). With V trimmed by 5 bases and J by 3 bases, 7 bases remained unmatched. The CDR3 DNA is TGTGCCAGCAGCAGACCGGGACAGGGTTACACTGAAGCTTTCTTT. It yields the protein CASSRPGQGYTEAFF.

On this clone: The germline gene is not matched at one end of the junction; a read error may be the cause. The chain employs TRBV9 and TRBJ1-2; possible D gene TRBD1, 6 bases. The CDR3 loop spans 8 amino acids. CDR1 and CDR2 (germline): SGDLS, YYNGEE. This CDR3 is CASSAGQF. The DNA for the CDR3 is TGTGCCAGCAGCGCCGGACAGTTC.

The CDR3 DNA is TGTGCCAGCCATAGACAGGGGGTCATGGGTTCACCCCTCCACTTT. Amino acids: CASHRQGVMGSPLHF. The chain recombines TRBV2 with TRBJ1-6, with 9 bases that match TRBD1. The CDR3 is made up of 15 amino acids. V shed 8 bases and J 9 bases; nucleotides not matched to a gene: 11. Germline loops: CDR1 SNHLY, CDR2 FYNNEI.

The sample holds one count of this clone. V gene TRBV6-5 combines with J gene TRBJ1-6; D gene unclear. The CDR3 has 14 residues. Germline CDR1 and CDR2: MNHEY and SVGAGI. Trimming removed 0 bases from V and 9 bases from J, with 9 bases in between. The CDR3 spells CASSYSNPSSPLHF. The CDR3 region has the DNA TGTGCCAGCAGTTACTCGAACCCGAGTTCACCCCTCCACTTT.

The chain couples TRBV5-1 to TRBJ2-3; 16 bases are a match to TRBD2. Germline assignment: CDR1 SGHRS and CDR2 YFSETQ. This CDR3 is 23 amino acids long. J was trimmed by 0 bases and V by 1 base; bases with no gene match: 17. CDR3 DNA sequence: TGCGCCAGCAGCTTGAACTCTCGCCACCCGGGACTAGCGGGGGGGAGTAGCACAGATACGCAGTATTTT. Translation gives CASSLNSRHPGLAGGSSTDTQYF.

J is TRBJ1-5 and V is TRBV18; D is possibly TRBD1 (6 bases). This CDR3 region has 16 residues. V was pared by 2 bases and J by 6 bases, with 17 bases between. Germline V lookup: CDR1 KGHSH, CDR2 LQKENI. This CDR3 reads CASSPTEGQGPQPQHF. Written as DNA, the CDR3 is TGTGCCAGCTCACCAACTGAAGGGCAGGGGCCTCAGCCCCAGCATTTT.

The chain uses TRBV30 and TRBJ2-7, with 8 bases that match TRBD2. With 0 bases clipped from V and 7 bases from J, the junction kept 8 bases outside the gene matches. There are 14 residues in the CDR3. Germline CDR1 GTSNPN, CDR2 SVGIG (reference sequence). CDR3 loop: CAWSVLGGGGEQYF. CDR3 nucleotide sequence: TGTGCCTGGAGTGTACTGGGGGGCGGGGGGGAGCAGTACTTC.

V gene TRBV2 combines with J gene TRBJ2-6; 9 bases align to TRBD1. There are 15 residues in the CDR3. CDR1 is SNHLY and CDR2 is FYNNEI in the germline V gene. V was clipped by 5 bases and J by 2 bases; unmatched bases: 1. The CDR3 region has the DNA TGTGCCAGCAGTCGGGACAGGGCTGGGGCCAACGTCCTGACTTTC. Translation: CASSRDRAGANVLTF.

This clone has just a few counts. This chain links TRBV19 with TRBJ2-7; TRBD1 matches 9 bases. The germline V gene has CDR1 LNHDA and CDR2 SQIVND (reference sequence). The V segment lost 5 bases and the J segment 4 bases; nucleotides outside the gene matches: 3. The CDR3 totals 13 residues. Here the CDR3 DNA reads TGTGCCAGTAGTCCGACAGGGGGTTACGAGCAGTACTTC. This sequence encodes CASSPTGGYEQYF.

This chain connects TRBV19 to TRBJ1-5, with D perhaps TRBD1 (6 bases). The CDR3 contains 16 residues. Per the germline V gene, CDR1 is LNHDA and CDR2 is SQIVND (reference sequence). Between the trimmed V and J ends, which lost 4 bases and 0 bases, there was a span of 13 bases. CDR3: CASSTIQGYSNQPQHF. The CDR3 DNA follows: TGTGCCAGTAGTACCATACAGGGTTATAGCAATCAGCCCCAGCATTTT.

V gene TRBV6-1 combines with J gene TRBJ1-5; D unresolved. V was pared by 0 bases and J by 0 bases, with 9 bases between. The CDR3 loop spans 16 amino acids. The V gene's germline CDR1 is MNHNS and CDR2 SASEGT. The CDR3 region is CASSEAPGFSNQPQHF. The CDR3 region has the DNA TGTGCCAGCAGTGAAGCCCCGGGGTTTAGCAATCAGCCCCAGCATTTT.

The chain links TRBV11-2 to TRBJ2-1; D is possibly TRBD2 (5 bases). CDR1 and CDR2 from the germline V gene are SGHAT and FQNNGV. The length of the CDR3 is 16 residues. The germline V and J ends were trimmed by 4 bases and 7 bases, with 20 bases remaining between them. The CDR3 reads CASSSYTFSVVNEQFF. CDR3 DNA sequence: TGTGCCAGCAGCTCCTATACCTTTAGCGTAGTTAATGAGCAGTTCTTC.

The chain has TRBV4-1 and TRBJ1-2; TRBD1 aligns across 8 bases. The CDR3 spans 16 residues. V trimming: 1 base; J trimming: 7 bases; junction bases outside the gene matches: 11. CDR1 and CDR2 from the germline V gene are MGHRA and YSYEKL. CDR3: CASSQGGSRGPSGYTF. In DNA, the CDR3 is TGCGCCAGCAGCCAAGGGGGCTCCAGGGGGCCGTCTGGCTACACCTTC.

The chain has TRBV7-8 and TRBJ2-5, with D maybe TRBD2 (5 bases). The germline gives CDR1 SGHVS, CDR2 FQNEAQ. The CDR3 has 14 residues. V shed 6 bases and J shed 2 bases, with 13 bases lying between them. The CDR3 DNA reads as TGTGCCAGCAGACTAGATTGGAGGCAAGAGACCCAGTACTTC. It codes for CASRLDWRQETQYF.

This sequence joins TRBV27 and TRBJ1-3; 10 bases match TRBD1. The CDR3 spans 15 residues. CDR1 is MNHEY and CDR2 is SMNVEV in the germline V gene (reference sequence). Germline trimming cut 8 bases from V and 3 bases from J; bases unmatched to any gene: 7. The CDR3 region has the DNA TGTGCCAGCTCATACGGGACAGGGGTTGGAAACACCATATATTTT. This codes for CASSYGTGVGNTIYF.

The chain is built from TRBV11-2 and TRBJ2-5; D is undetermined. The V gene's germline CDR1 is SGHAT and CDR2 FQNNGV. The CDR3 totals 15 residues. Trimming stripped 1 base from V and 4 bases from J, with 13 bases between. The CDR3 spells CASSLGSSTRETQYF. CDR3 DNA sequence: TGTGCCAGCAGCTTAGGGTCCTCAACAAGAGAGACCCAGTACTTC.